The rows below give T cell receptor beta chains drawn from one sample of a study of T-cell reconstitution after alpha-beta-depleted transplantation in children. TCRdb analysed the PCR reads with MiXCR anew, one entry per CDR3 protein. The sample holds 450,000 to 500,000 distinct CDR3 sequences, 12% seen once. Here the sequenced sample was PBMCs from the stem cell graft donor, taken from the stem cell graft. The origin of the receptors is a human donor who donated a stem cell graft to a child with combined immunodeficiency. Each CDR3 is given with its conserved first and last residue. Each record gives: J gene, V gene, CDR3 protein.

j_call: TRBJ2-2
v_call: TRBV5-4
cdr3_aa: CASSWGGPTPNTGELFF

j_call: TRBJ2-3
v_call: TRBV20-1
cdr3_aa: CSARDLWQGESTTYTDTQYF

j_call: TRBJ1-5
v_call: TRBV7-9
cdr3_aa: CASSQRRDQPQHF

j_call: TRBJ1-4
v_call: TRBV6-1
cdr3_aa: CASTTNRERNEKLFF

j_call: TRBJ1-4
v_call: TRBV5-1
cdr3_aa: CASSPLRRREKLFF

j_call: TRBJ2-3
v_call: TRBV7-2
cdr3_aa: CASSLGDFSTDTQYF

j_call: TRBJ1-2
v_call: TRBV28
cdr3_aa: CASSRGVPGNYGYTF

j_call: TRBJ1-4
v_call: TRBV7-9
cdr3_aa: CASSLGQDAEKLFF

j_call: TRBJ2-2
v_call: TRBV7-9
cdr3_aa: CASTPGRGYTGELFF

j_call: TRBJ2-7
v_call: TRBV12-3/TRBV12-4
cdr3_aa: CASSLEFFEQYF

j_call: TRBJ2-3
v_call: TRBV7-2
cdr3_aa: CASSLRAGTQYF

j_call: TRBJ2-7
v_call: TRBV20-1
cdr3_aa: CSARAYGPLYEQYF

j_call: TRBJ2-2
v_call: TRBV20-1
cdr3_aa: CSASDGGLMTGELFF

j_call: TRBJ2-1
v_call: TRBV6-2/TRBV6-3
cdr3_aa: CASSLLAGGPGEQFF

j_call: TRBJ2-1
v_call: TRBV4-3
cdr3_aa: CASSLRQGENEQFF

j_call: TRBJ2-3
v_call: TRBV7-6
cdr3_aa: CASSSPGPMAQYF

j_call: TRBJ2-2
v_call: TRBV6-1
cdr3_aa: CASSSPSFPRGNTGELFF

j_call: TRBJ1-5
v_call: TRBV12-3/TRBV12-4
cdr3_aa: CASSSTYQPQHF

j_call: TRBJ2-3
v_call: TRBV7-2
cdr3_aa: CASSLLSGTTDTQYF

j_call: TRBJ1-5
v_call: TRBV20-1
cdr3_aa: CSASLQRSNQPQHF

j_call: TRBJ1-1
v_call: TRBV7-9
cdr3_aa: CASSFSPQGDEAFF

j_call: TRBJ2-7
v_call: TRBV7-7
cdr3_aa: CASSLGPPGLDYEQYF

j_call: TRBJ2-1
v_call: TRBV28
cdr3_aa: CASSFLLKPGQGYNEQFF

j_call: TRBJ1-2
v_call: TRBV4-3
cdr3_aa: CASSRRDTNYGYTF

j_call: TRBJ2-2
v_call: TRBV20-1
cdr3_aa: CSAPGYYTGELFF

j_call: TRBJ1-3
v_call: TRBV7-8
cdr3_aa: CASSLRRYRTSGNTIYF

j_call: TRBJ2-5
v_call: TRBV7-7
cdr3_aa: CASSLGLADQETQYF

j_call: TRBJ2-5
v_call: TRBV20-1
cdr3_aa: CSAELWTSGQETQYF

j_call: TRBJ2-3
v_call: TRBV5-1
cdr3_aa: CASGTPGADTQYF

j_call: TRBJ2-1
v_call: TRBV5-1
cdr3_aa: CASSLRQGTYNEQFF

j_call: TRBJ2-5
v_call: TRBV18
cdr3_aa: CASSPQTANQETQYF

j_call: TRBJ2-1
v_call: TRBV10-3
cdr3_aa: CAIRTGGYNEQFF

j_call: TRBJ2-1
v_call: TRBV19
cdr3_aa: CASSSPGTGYYEQFF

j_call: TRBJ1-2
v_call: TRBV5-1
cdr3_aa: CASSWRGDGYTF

j_call: TRBJ2-7
v_call: TRBV6-2/TRBV6-3
cdr3_aa: CASSYGIAGSYEQYF

j_call: TRBJ2-7
v_call: TRBV7-2
cdr3_aa: CASSLGFGTGQYEQYF

j_call: TRBJ2-7
v_call: TRBV4-3
cdr3_aa: CASSQHWTTEQYF

j_call: TRBJ1-5
v_call: TRBV12-3/TRBV12-4
cdr3_aa: CASSGTGILQPQHF

j_call: TRBJ2-4
v_call: TRBV11-2
cdr3_aa: CASSPRDGGLAKNIQYF

j_call: TRBJ2-7
v_call: TRBV7-2
cdr3_aa: CASSLRSGSYEQYF

j_call: TRBJ1-2
v_call: TRBV29-1
cdr3_aa: CSAGHGYGYTF

j_call: TRBJ2-3
v_call: TRBV27
cdr3_aa: CATRWLADTQYF

j_call: TRBJ2-2
v_call: TRBV12-3/TRBV12-4
cdr3_aa: CASSLPRGRFGGELFF

j_call: TRBJ2-5
v_call: TRBV3-1
cdr3_aa: CASSQGDIRETQYF

j_call: TRBJ2-3
v_call: TRBV4-3
cdr3_aa: CASSRGGTSGSTDTQYF

j_call: TRBJ1-4
v_call: TRBV4-3
cdr3_aa: CASSQGNTGGEKLFF

j_call: TRBJ2-3
v_call: TRBV5-1
cdr3_aa: CASSLAVGLAGGPRTDTQYF

j_call: TRBJ2-5
v_call: TRBV6-1
cdr3_aa: CASSLGLAGGPRSQGTQYF

j_call: TRBJ2-7
v_call: TRBV12-3/TRBV12-4
cdr3_aa: CASSPIAGPYEQYF

j_call: TRBJ2-5
v_call: TRBV10-3
cdr3_aa: CAISQGPGLAVQETQYF

j_call: TRBJ2-3
v_call: TRBV29-1
cdr3_aa: CSVTGPGTGGATDTQYF

j_call: TRBJ2-1
v_call: TRBV2
cdr3_aa: CASRIRGAGFYNEQFF

j_call: TRBJ2-3
v_call: TRBV12-3/TRBV12-4
cdr3_aa: CASNAGGRTDTQYF

j_call: TRBJ2-7
v_call: TRBV5-4
cdr3_aa: CASSRGQGRYEQYF

j_call: TRBJ1-2
v_call: TRBV5-1
cdr3_aa: CASSLVGGGYTF